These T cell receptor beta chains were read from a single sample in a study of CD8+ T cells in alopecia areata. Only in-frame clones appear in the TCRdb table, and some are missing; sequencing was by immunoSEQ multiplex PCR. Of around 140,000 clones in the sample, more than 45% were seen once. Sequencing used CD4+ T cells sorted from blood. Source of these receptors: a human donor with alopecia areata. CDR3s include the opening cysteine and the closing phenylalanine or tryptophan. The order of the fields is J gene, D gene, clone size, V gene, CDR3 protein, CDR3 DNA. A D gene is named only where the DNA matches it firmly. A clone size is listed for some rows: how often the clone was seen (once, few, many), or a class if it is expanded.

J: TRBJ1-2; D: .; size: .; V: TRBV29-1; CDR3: CSVEDQQRVGYETF; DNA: TGCAGCGTTGAAGATCAACAAAGGGTAGGATACGAGACCTTC
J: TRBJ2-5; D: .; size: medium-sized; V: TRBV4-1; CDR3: CASSPEDSPRETQYF; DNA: TGCGCCAGCAGCCCCGAGGACAGTCCGAGAGAGACCCAGTACTTC
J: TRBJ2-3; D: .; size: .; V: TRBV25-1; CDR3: CASSEFGASGTDTQYF; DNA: TGTGCCAGCAGTGAATTCGGGGCTAGCGGCACAGATACGCAGTATTTT
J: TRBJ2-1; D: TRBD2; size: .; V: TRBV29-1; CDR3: CSVRGLAGYNEQFF; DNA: TGCAGCGTAAGGGGACTAGCGGGCTACAATGAGCAGTTCTTC
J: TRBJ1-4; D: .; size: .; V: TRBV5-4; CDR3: CASSLARDEKLFF; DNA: TGTGCCAGCAGCTTGGCCAGGGATGAAAAACTGTTTTTT
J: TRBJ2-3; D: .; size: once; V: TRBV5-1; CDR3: CASSLGPPAGGSSTDTQYF; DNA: TGCGCCAGCAGCTTGGGGCCCCCGGCGGGTGGATCAAGCACAGATACGCAGTATTTT
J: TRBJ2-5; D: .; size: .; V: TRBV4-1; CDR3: CASSLAAAETQYF; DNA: TGCGCCAGCAGCCTGGCTGCGGCGGAGACCCAGTACTTC
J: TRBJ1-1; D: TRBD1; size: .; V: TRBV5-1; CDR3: CASSSRGQQNTEAFF; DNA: TGCGCCAGCAGCTCACGGGGACAGCAGAACACTGAAGCTTTCTTT
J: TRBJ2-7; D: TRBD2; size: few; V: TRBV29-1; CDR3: CSVDVLAGDEQYF; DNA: TGCAGCGTTGATGTGCTAGCGGGAGACGAGCAGTACTTC
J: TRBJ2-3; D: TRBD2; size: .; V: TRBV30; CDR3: CAWSGTSFDTQYF; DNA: TGTGCCTGGAGTGGGACTAGTTTTGATACGCAGTATTTT
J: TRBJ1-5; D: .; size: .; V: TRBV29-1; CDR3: CSVGRQGNQPQHF; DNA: TGCAGCGTTGGAAGGCAGGGGAATCAGCCCCAGCATTTT
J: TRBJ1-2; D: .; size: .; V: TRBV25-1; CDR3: CASRRGLYGYTF; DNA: TGTGCCAGCAGGCGGGGGCTCTATGGCTACACCTTC
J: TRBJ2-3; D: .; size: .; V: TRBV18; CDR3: CASSPGHFTDTQYF; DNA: TGTGCCAGCTCACCGGGACACTTCACAGATACGCAGTATTTT
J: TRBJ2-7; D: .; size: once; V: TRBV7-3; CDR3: CASSLNALYEQYF; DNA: TGTGCCAGCAGCTTAAACGCCCTCTACGAGCAGTACTTC
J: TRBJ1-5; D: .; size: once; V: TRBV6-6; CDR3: CASSSRPGGNQPQHF; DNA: TGTGCCAGCAGTTCCAGGCCGGGGGGCAATCAGCCCCAGCATTTT
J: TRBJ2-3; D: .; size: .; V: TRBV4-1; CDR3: CASSQPTSGSDTQYF; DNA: TGCGCCAGCAGCCAACCAACTAGTGGTTCAGATACGCAGTATTTT
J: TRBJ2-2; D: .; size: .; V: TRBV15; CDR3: CATSRDRANTGELFF; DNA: TGTGCCACCAGCAGAGACAGAGCGAACACCGGGGAGCTGTTTTTT
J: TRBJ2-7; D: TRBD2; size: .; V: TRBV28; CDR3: CASSLGGSGNEQYF; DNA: TGTGCCAGCAGTTTGGGCGGGAGCGGAAACGAGCAGTACTTC
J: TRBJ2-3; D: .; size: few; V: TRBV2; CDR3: CASSEEHGSTDTQYF; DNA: TGTGCCAGCAGTGAAGAGCATGGCAGCACAGATACGCAGTATTTT
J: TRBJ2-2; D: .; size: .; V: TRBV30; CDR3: CAWRSGYTGELFF; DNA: TGTGCCTGGCGGTCGGGGTACACCGGGGAGCTGTTTTTT
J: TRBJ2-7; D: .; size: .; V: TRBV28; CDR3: CASSRPGNSYEQYF; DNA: TGTGCCAGCAGTCGTCCCGGGAATTCTTACGAGCAGTACTTC
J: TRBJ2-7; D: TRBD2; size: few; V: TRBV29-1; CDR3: CSVEGLAGLNEQYF; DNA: TGCAGCGTAGAGGGACTAGCGGGACTAAACGAGCAGTACTTC
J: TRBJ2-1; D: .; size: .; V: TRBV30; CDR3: CAWSGKTTGFEQFF; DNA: TGTGCCTGGAGCGGGAAGACCACCGGCTTTGAGCAGTTCTTC
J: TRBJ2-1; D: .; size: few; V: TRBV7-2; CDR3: CASSPIHEQFF; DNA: TGTGCCAGCAGCCCCATACATGAGCAGTTCTTC
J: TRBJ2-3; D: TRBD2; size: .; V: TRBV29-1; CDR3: CSVSGTSGATDTQYF; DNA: TGCAGCGTCTCCGGGACTAGCGGGGCCACAGATACGCAGTATTTT
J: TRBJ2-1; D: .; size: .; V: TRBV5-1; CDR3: CASSFPSSYNEQFF; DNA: TGCGCCAGCAGCTTCCCCAGCTCCTACAATGAGCAGTTCTTC
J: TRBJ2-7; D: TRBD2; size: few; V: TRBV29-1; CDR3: CSVRTSGPYEQYF; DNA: TGCAGCGTACGCACTAGCGGGCCCTACGAGCAGTACTTC
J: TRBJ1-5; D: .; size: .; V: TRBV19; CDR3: CASSQTTNQPQHF; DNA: TGTGCCAGTAGTCAGACTACCAATCAGCCCCAGCATTTT
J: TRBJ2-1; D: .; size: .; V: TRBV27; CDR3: CASSVSGSYNEQFF; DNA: TGTGCCAGCAGTGTCAGCGGCTCCTACAATGAGCAGTTCTTC
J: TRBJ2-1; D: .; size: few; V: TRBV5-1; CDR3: CASSTDRYNEQFF; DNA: TGCGCCAGCAGCACGGACAGATACAATGAGCAGTTCTTC
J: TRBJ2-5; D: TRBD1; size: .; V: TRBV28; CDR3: CASRPSRQGAVETQYF; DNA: TGTGCCAGCAGACCCAGCCGGCAGGGGGCGGTCGAGACCCAGTACTTC
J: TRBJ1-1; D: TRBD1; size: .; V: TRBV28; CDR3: CASRNGQGSTEAFF; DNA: TGTGCCAGCAGAAACGGACAGGGATCCACTGAAGCTTTCTTT
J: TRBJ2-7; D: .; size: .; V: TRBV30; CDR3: CAWSVRRNYEQYF; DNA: TGTGCCTGGAGTGTACGACGGAACTACGAGCAGTACTTC
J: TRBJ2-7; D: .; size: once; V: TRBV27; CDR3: CASSLQGLSYEQYF; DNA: TGTGCCAGCAGTCTACAGGGTCTCTCCTACGAGCAGTACTTC
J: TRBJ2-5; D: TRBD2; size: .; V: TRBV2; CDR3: CASTASGTETQYF; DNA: TGTGCCAGCACGGCTAGCGGGACTGAGACCCAGTACTTC
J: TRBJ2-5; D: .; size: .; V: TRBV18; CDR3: CASSPPTEFETQYF; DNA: TGTGCCAGCTCACCGCCCACGGAGTTCGAGACCCAGTACTTC
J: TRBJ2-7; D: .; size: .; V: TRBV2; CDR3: CASAYSYEQYF; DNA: TGTGCCAGCGCCTACTCCTACGAGCAGTACTTC
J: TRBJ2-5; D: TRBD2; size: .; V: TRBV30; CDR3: CAWRRTSGRETQYF; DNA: TGTGCCTGGAGGCGGACTAGCGGGAGGGAGACCCAGTACTTC
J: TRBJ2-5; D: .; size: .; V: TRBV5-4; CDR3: CASSSTATVQETQYF; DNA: TGTGCCAGCAGCTCGACAGCCACCGTGCAAGAGACCCAGTACTTC
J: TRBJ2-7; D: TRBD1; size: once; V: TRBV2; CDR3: CASSVDRGREQYF; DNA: TGTGCCAGCAGTGTCGACAGGGGCCGCGAGCAGTACTTC
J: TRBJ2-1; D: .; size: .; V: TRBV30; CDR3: CAWSGLRGRYNEQFF; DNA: TGTGCCTGGAGTGGGCTTAGAGGGAGATACAATGAGCAGTTCTTC
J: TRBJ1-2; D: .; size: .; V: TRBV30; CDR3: CAWSVGANYGYTF; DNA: TGTGCCTGGAGTGTAGGAGCAAACTATGGCTACACCTTC
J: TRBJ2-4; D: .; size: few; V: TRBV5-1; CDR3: CASTDSFDPYIQYF; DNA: TGCGCCAGCACTGACAGTTTCGACCCCTACATTCAGTACTTC
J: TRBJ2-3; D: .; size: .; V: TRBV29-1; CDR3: CSVQEGDTQYF; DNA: TGCAGCGTTCAGGAGGGAGATACGCAGTATTTT
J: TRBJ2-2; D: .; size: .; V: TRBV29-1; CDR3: CSVVVQGNTGELFF; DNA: TGCAGCGTTGTTGTCCAGGGCAACACCGGGGAGCTGTTTTTT